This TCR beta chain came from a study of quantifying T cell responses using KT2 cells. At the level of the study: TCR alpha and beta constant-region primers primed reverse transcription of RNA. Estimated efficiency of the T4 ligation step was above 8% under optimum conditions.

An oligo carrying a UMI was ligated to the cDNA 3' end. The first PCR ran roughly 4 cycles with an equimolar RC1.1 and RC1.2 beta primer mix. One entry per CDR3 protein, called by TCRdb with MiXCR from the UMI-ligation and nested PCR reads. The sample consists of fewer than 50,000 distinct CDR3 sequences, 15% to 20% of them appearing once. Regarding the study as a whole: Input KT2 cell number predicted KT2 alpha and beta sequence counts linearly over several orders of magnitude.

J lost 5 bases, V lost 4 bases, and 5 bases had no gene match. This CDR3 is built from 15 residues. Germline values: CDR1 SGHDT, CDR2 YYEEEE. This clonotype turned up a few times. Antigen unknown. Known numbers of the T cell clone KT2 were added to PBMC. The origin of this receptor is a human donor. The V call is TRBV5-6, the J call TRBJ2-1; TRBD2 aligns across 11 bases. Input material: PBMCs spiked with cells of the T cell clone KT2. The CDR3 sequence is CASSPVTSGNNEQFF. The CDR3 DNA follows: TGTGCCAGCAGCCCCGTGACTAGCGGGAACAATGAGCAGTTCTTC.